The rows below give T cell receptor beta chains drawn from one sample of a study of vaccination and CD4 T cells after COVID-19. MiXCR was run by TCRdb on the PCR reads, yielding one entry per CDR3 protein. The table lists 9,500 to 15,000 distinct CDR3 sequences, about 37% of them singletons. Antigens for these TCRs are unknown. The sample taken for sequencing was cultured CD4+ T cells from blood. These receptors originate from a human donor with COVID-19. CDR3s include the opening cysteine and the closing phenylalanine or tryptophan. Size is omitted from some rows. Given values are once, few, many or a class for expanded clones.

clone size,J gene,V gene,CDR3 protein
.,TRBJ1-2,TRBV7-2,CASSPRGSYGYTF
.,TRBJ2-1,TRBV11-2,CASSSLGGAYEQFF
.,TRBJ2-2,TRBV11-2,CASSRGAGITTGELFF
.,TRBJ2-2,TRBV29-1,CSGQGSGELFF
few,TRBJ2-3,TRBV20-1,CSARRTEPTDTQYF
large,TRBJ1-6,TRBV5-1,CASSQAGQGGSPLHF
.,TRBJ2-5,TRBV14,CASSQGWTQYF
few,TRBJ2-5,TRBV28,CASSLPTGRGQETQYF
.,TRBJ1-6,TRBV7-2,CASQLQLDFGGARWAPLHF
.,TRBJ1-2,TRBV19,CASSIEKRGYTF
.,TRBJ1-3,TRBV19,CASSTQGSGNTIYF
.,TRBJ1-6,TRBV2,CASSEGWESPLHF
once,TRBJ1-1,TRBV7-2,CASSNTRTGNTEAFF
few,TRBJ2-7,TRBV27,CASRGYRGTYEQYF
few,TRBJ2-7,TRBV20-1,CSASSGSHYEQYF